This passage covers 9 T cell receptor beta chains from one sample sequenced in a study of response to subunit inactivated influenza vaccine. TCRdb re-analysed the RT-PCR reads in MiXCR, keeping a single row per CDR3 protein. The sample carries more than 200,000 distinct CDR3 sequences, about 12% recorded once. The sample was non-naive T cells sorted from PBMCs, taken 14 to 15 days before vaccination. The receptors were gathered from a man aged 45-65 years who received an inactivated influenza vaccine.

This chain links TRBV7-2 with TRBJ1-5; 9 bases line up with TRBD1. This CDR3 has 13 residues. Germline V lookup: CDR1 SGHTA, CDR2 FQGNSA. J gave up 6 bases and V 5 bases, and 2 bases lay outside the gene matches. Here the CDR3 DNA reads TGTGCCAGCAGCCGGGACAGGGTTCAGCCCCAGCATTTT. Protein: CASSRDRVQPQHF.

This clonotype was observed a few times. J is TRBJ2-6 and V is TRBV12-3 or TRBV12-4; D is ambiguous. The V end lost 4 bases, the J end lost 2 bases, and 12 bases lay between the germline ends. CDR3 length equals 16 residues. The CDR3 region is CASSSSDLTGANVLTF. CDR3 nucleotides: TGTGCCAGCAGTTCCTCAGACTTAACTGGGGCCAACGTCCTGACTTTC.

As for this clonotype: A much larger clonotype is one base distant, so this may be a read error. This chain connects TRBV7-6 to TRBJ2-3; D unresolved. Looked up from germline, CDR1 is SGHVS and CDR2 is FNYEAQ. The CDR3 contains 13 residues. The CDR3 sequence is CPSSPGRSDTQYF. In DNA, the CDR3 is TGTCCCAGCAGCCCCGGTCGGTCAGATACGCAGTATTTT.

The chain combines TRBV6-1 with TRBJ2-5, with unresolved D. This CDR3 is 13 amino acids long. V was clipped by 1 base and J by 4 bases, with 7 bases between them. Germline V gene lookup returns CDR1 MNHNS and CDR2 SASEGT. CDR3 DNA: TGTGCCAGCAGTGAAGGGTCGCGAGAGACCCAGTACTTC. This sequence encodes CASSEGSRETQYF.

The chain combines TRBV7-6 with TRBJ2-2, with 8 bases aligning to TRBD2. CDR1 is SGHVS and CDR2 is FNYEAQ in the germline V gene. CDR3 length equals 15 residues. Germline trimming cut 5 bases from V and 1 base from J; bases unmatched to any gene: 3. Here the CDR3 reads CASSTAGGNTGELFF. In DNA, the CDR3 is TGTGCCAGCAGCACCGCGGGGGGGAACACCGGGGAGCTGTTTTTT.

This clonotype was seen at least ten times. J is TRBJ2-3 and V is TRBV28; D is ambiguous. This CDR3 is 11 amino acids long. Per germline, CDR1 MDHEN and CDR2 SYDVKM. Trimming cost V 8 bases and J 4 bases, with 7 bases left between them. CDR3 bases: TGTGCCAGCGGCACATCAGATACGCAGTATTTT. The encoded protein is CASGTSDTQYF.

The chain couples TRBV20-1 to TRBJ2-5; 7 positions match TRBD1. Germline values: CDR1 DFQATT, CDR2 SNEGSKA (reference sequence). Trimming cost V 6 bases and J 1 base; bases outside gene matches: 5. The CDR3 contains 13 residues. The CDR3 DNA follows: TGCAGTGCAGACAGACAGGGCCAAGAGACCCAGTACTTC. Its protein is CSADRQGQETQYF.

The V gene is TRBV7-2, the J gene TRBJ2-7; 7 bases map to TRBD2. The CDR3 spans 16 residues. J was trimmed by 2 bases and V by 2 bases; bases with no gene match: 9. CDR1 and CDR2 from the germline V gene are SGHTA and FQGNSA. The CDR3 region is CASSLMSSSGPYEQYF. The CDR3 nucleotides are TGTGCCAGCAGCTTAATGTCGTCTAGCGGTCCCTACGAGCAGTACTTC. The variable domain in full, completed from reference TRBV7-2 and TRBJ2-7, reads GAGVSQSPSNKVTEKGKDVELRCDPISGHTALYWYRQSLGQGLEFLIYFQGNSAPDKSGLPSDRFSAERTGGSVSTLTIQRTQQEDSAVYLCASSLMSSSGPYEQYFGPGTRLTVT.

The table lists this clonotype with a few counts. This chain uses TRBV4-3 with TRBJ1-5; possibly TRBD1 for D (5 bases). This CDR3 spans 14 amino acids. Germline CDR1 and CDR2: LGHNA and YSLEER. V was trimmed by 4 bases and J by 3 bases, leaving 10 bases between them. The CDR3 sequence is CASSLGTNNQPQHF. The DNA of the CDR3 is TGCGCCAGCAGCCTCGGGACCAACAATCAGCCCCAGCATTTT.